This T cell receptor beta chain emerged from a study of T-cell memory formation after mild COVID-19. Across the whole study: Clusters were largely donor specific. Study observations and caveats: Chiefly within CM and EM were the contracting CD4+ clones; CD8+ ones were within EMRA. Pre-infection memory harbored some responding clones, suggesting cross-reactive memory joined.

TCRdb independently ran MiXCR on the 5' RACE reads; one entry per CDR3 protein. The table records approximately 100,000 distinct CDR3 sequences, 11% of them present only once. This clonotype came up a few times. Its antigen is unidentified. CDR3 size: 15 residues. V lost 4 bases, J lost 14 bases, and 25 bases lay in between. Germline-derived CDR1 and CDR2 are LGHDT and YNNKEL (reference sequence). The receptor was derived from a man between 18 and 35 years old who had mild COVID-19 (a few samples of this study predate the infection). Cell type and time point are not known. The chain couples TRBV3-1 to TRBJ2-3; the D gene could be TRBD1 or TRBD2 (5 bases each). The sample consisted of PBMCs or a T cell subset sorted from them (not recorded which). The DNA for the CDR3 is TGTGCCAGCAGCCGCGGACCGAGGGTAGGGGCCGAGGTGTATTTT. Protein product: CASSRGPRVGAEVYF.